This passage covers 12 T cell receptor beta chains from one sample sequenced in a study of shared clonotypes between healthy human individuals. Selected positively for CCR7 and CD45RO-negative, naive CD8 cells excluded terminally differentiated effector memory CD45RA+ cells. Sequencing used immunoSEQ multiplex PCR; TCRdb keeps in-frame clones, though not all of them. The sample records about 2.2 million clones, just over 90% being singletons. Specimen: naive CD8+ T cells from PBMCs. Receptors were obtained from a man aged 18-30 years in good health. Some clones in this sample may be carry-over from other donors' samples.

The chain carries TRBV11-3 and TRBJ1-2; D uncertain. This CDR3 spans 12 amino acids. Between the trimmed V and J ends, which lost 7 bases and 7 bases, there was a span of 13 bases. CDR1 is SGHNT and CDR2 is YENEEA in the germline V gene. The chain's CDR3 is CASTPAASGYTF. CDR3 bases: TGTGCCAGCACCCCTGCGGCATCTGGCTACACCTTC.

The rearrangement links TRBV4-3 to TRBJ2-7; perhaps D is TRBD1 or TRBD2 (5 bases each). Germline V CDR1 and CDR2: LGHNA, YSLEER. The ends were cut back, 0 bases at V and 6 bases at J, with 15 bases in the middle. The CDR3 has 15 residues. The CDR3 DNA reads as TGCGCCAGCAGCCAAGAGTCCCAGGGCGAGGGCGAGCAGTACTTC. Translation: CASSQESQGEGEQYF.

The chain combines TRBV9 with TRBJ2-5, with 7 nucleotides matching TRBD1. The CDR3 spans 16 residues. V was pared by 0 bases and J by 2 bases, with 7 bases of the junction left unmatched. Germline V gives CDR1 SGDLS, CDR2 YYNGEE. The CDR3 nucleotides read TGTGCCAGCAGCGTAGAATTAGTGACAGGGCAAGAGACCCAGTACTTC. Its protein product is CASSVELVTGQETQYF. Full variable domain (outside the CDR3, taken from reference TRBV9 and TRBJ2-5): DSGVTQTPKHLITATGQRVTLRCSPRSGDLSVYWYQQSLDQGLQFLIQYYNGEERAKGNILERFSAQQFPDLHSELNLSSLELGDSALYFCASSVELVTGQETQYFGPGTRLLVL.

This rearrangement joins TRBV10-3 to TRBJ2-7; 11 bases map to TRBD1. V trimming: 2 bases; J trimming: 6 bases; junction bases outside the gene matches: 9. Germline CDR1 ENHRY, CDR2 SYGVKD. This CDR3 is built from 16 residues. In nucleotides, the CDR3 is TGTGCCATCAGTGAGAGAGGCCGGGGACAGGGGGTCGAGCAGTACTTC. Residues: CAISERGRGQGVEQYF.

J is TRBJ2-2 and V is TRBV25-1, with D uncertain. The V gene lost 4 bases and the J gene lost 10 bases, with 4 bases spanning the gap. Germline V lookup: CDR1 MGHDK, CDR2 SYGVNS. This CDR3 has 10 amino acids. The CDR3 reads CASSAEELFF. The CDR3 coding sequence is TGTGCCAGCAGTGCGGAGGAGCTGTTTTTT.

The chain is built from TRBV6-5 and TRBJ1-4; maybe TRBD1 (6 bases). This CDR3 spans 15 amino acids. Germline lookup yields CDR1 MNHEY and CDR2 SVGAGI. V shed 5 bases and J shed 5 bases, with 15 bases lying between them. The CDR3 here is CASSLLGGENEKLFF. CDR3 nucleotide sequence: TGTGCCAGCAGTCTTCTAGGGGGGGAAAATGAAAAACTGTTTTTT.

The rearrangement joins TRBV7-9 to TRBJ1-2; D not certain. V was cut by 4 bases and J by 6 bases, with 21 bases left in between. Germline values: CDR1 SEHNR, CDR2 FQNEAQ (reference sequence). This CDR3 is built from 16 residues. The CDR3 reads CASSSSGRESSDGYTF. The DNA for the CDR3 is TGTGCCAGCAGCTCATCAGGACGGGAGAGTAGTGATGGCTACACCTTC.

The chain carries TRBV9 and TRBJ1-4, with D unclear. The germline V and J ends were trimmed by 4 bases and 2 bases, with 12 bases remaining between them. The length of the CDR3 is 15 residues. Germline V gene data show CDR1 as SGDLS and CDR2 as YYNGEE. The CDR3 is CASSYLGGTNEKLFF. CDR3 bases: TGTGCCAGCAGCTACCTAGGAGGTACTAATGAAAAACTGTTTTTT.

This rearrangement joins TRBV7-9 to TRBJ2-7, with D possibly being TRBD1 (5 bases). V dropped 1 base and J dropped 4 bases, with 14 bases sitting between them. Germline CDR1 is SEHNR and CDR2 is FQNEAQ (reference sequence). This CDR3 is built from 15 residues. In DNA form, the CDR3 reads TGTGCCAGCAGCTTAGGGCAGGGCCAGAATTACGAGCAGTACTTC. Protein: CASSLGQGQNYEQYF.

In DNA, the CDR3 is TGTGCCAGCACCGATCAACCAGGCGGACTATACTACAATGAGCAGTTCTTC. Translation: CASTDQPGGLYYNEQFF. This chain joins TRBV28 and TRBJ2-1; D is perhaps TRBD2 (6 bases). This CDR3 has 17 residues. Germline CDR1 and CDR2: MDHEN and SYDVKM. V dropped 7 bases and J dropped 3 bases, with 22 bases sitting between them.

CDR3 DNA sequence: TGTGCCAGCAGTTTGGGGCAGGGGTTTTTCACTGAAGCTTTCTTT. Translation gives CASSLGQGFFTEAFF. The gene calls are TRBV27 and TRBJ1-1, with D perhaps TRBD1 (6 bases). Germline assignment: CDR1 MNHEY and CDR2 SMNVEV (reference sequence). With 3 bases removed from V and 4 bases from J, the gap between germline ends came to 15 bases. The CDR3 runs 15 residues.

The chain couples TRBV19 to TRBJ1-1; possibly TRBD1 for D (5 bases). With 6 bases removed from V and 0 bases from J, the gap between germline ends came to 8 bases. The CDR3 loop spans 13 amino acids. Germline values: CDR1 LNHDA, CDR2 SQIVND (reference sequence). CDR3 coding DNA: TGTGCCAGTAGCGAGGGGATGAACACTGAAGCTTTCTTT. Encoded protein: CASSEGMNTEAFF.